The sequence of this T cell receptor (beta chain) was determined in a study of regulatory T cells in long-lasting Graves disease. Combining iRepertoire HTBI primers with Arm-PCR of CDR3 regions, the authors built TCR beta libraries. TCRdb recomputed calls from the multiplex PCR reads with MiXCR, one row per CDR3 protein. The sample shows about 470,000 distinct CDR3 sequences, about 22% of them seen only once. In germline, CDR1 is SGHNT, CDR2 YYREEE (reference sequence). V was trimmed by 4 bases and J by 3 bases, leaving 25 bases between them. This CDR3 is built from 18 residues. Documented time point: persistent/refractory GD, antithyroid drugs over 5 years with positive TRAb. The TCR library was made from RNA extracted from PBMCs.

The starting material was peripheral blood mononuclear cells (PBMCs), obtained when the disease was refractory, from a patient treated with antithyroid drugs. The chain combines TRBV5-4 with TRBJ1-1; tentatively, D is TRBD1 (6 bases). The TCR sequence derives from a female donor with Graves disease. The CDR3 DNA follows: TGTGCCAGCAGCCTGGATAGCGCAGGGGCCGGGAGGGACACTGAAGCTTTCTTT. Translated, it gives CASSLDSAGAGRDTEAFF.